A selection of T cell receptor beta chains follows, all from one sample in a study of CD8+ T cells in alopecia areata. Produced via immunoSEQ multiplex PCR; TCRdb's table is partial and in-frame only. In the table there are almost 250,000 clones, 67% of which are singletons. The sequencing used CD4+ T cells sorted from blood, collected at week 0. The receptors were sampled from a human donor with alopecia areata. CDR3s include the opening cysteine and the closing phenylalanine or tryptophan. A D gene is named only where the DNA matches it firmly. Expanded clones are given a class, and other clones once, few, many or no size at all.

j_call	v_call	d_call	clone_size	cdr3_aa	cdr3_nt
TRBJ1-6	TRBV27	NA	once	CASSFYGDASPLHF	TGTGCCAGCAGTTTCTATGGGGATGCGTCACCCCTCCACTTT
TRBJ2-1	TRBV7-7	TRBD2	NA	CASSLETSGEYGEQFF	TGTGCTAGCAGCTTAGAGACTAGCGGGGAGTACGGTGAGCAGTTCTTC
TRBJ2-1	TRBV23-1	NA	NA	CASSQSDPRGNEQFF	TGCGCCAGCAGTCAATCGGACCCTCGGGGCAATGAGCAGTTCTTC
TRBJ2-4	TRBV29-1	NA	few	CSAQGTKNIQYF	TGCAGCGCACAGGGAACCAAAAACATTCAGTACTTC
TRBJ2-1	TRBV5-6	NA	once	CASILWSYNEQFF	TGTGCCAGCATCCTATGGTCCTACAATGAGCAGTTCTTC
TRBJ2-1	TRBV29-1	NA	NA	CSVIKWNEQFF	TGCAGCGTTATAAAGTGGAATGAGCAGTTCTTC
TRBJ2-5	TRBV29-1	NA	once	CSVEGQDQETQYF	TGCAGCGTTGAAGGTCAGGACCAAGAGACCCAGTACTTC
TRBJ2-7	TRBV4-1	TRBD1	few	CASSQTDPTGVSSYEQYF	TGCGCCAGCAGCCAAACCGACCCGACAGGGGTCAGCTCCTACGAGCAGTACTTC
TRBJ2-3	TRBV29-1	NA	NA	CSVKQLSLDTQYF	TGCAGCGTTAAGCAGCTCTCCCTGGATACGCAGTATTTT
TRBJ1-1	TRBV2	NA	NA	CASTTAFGTEAFF	TGTGCCAGCACGACGGCTTTTGGCACTGAAGCTTTCTTT
TRBJ2-5	TRBV30	NA	NA	CAWGERTQYF	TGTGCCTGGGGGGAGAGGACCCAGTACTTC
TRBJ1-1	TRBV25-1	NA	NA	CASSEPRGGATEAFF	TGTGCCAGCAGTGAGCCCCGGGGAGGGGCGACTGAAGCTTTCTTT
TRBJ2-2	TRBV10-3	TRBD1	NA	CAIAGTGGHTGELFF	TGTGCCATCGCAGGGACAGGGGGCCACACCGGGGAGCTGTTTTTT
TRBJ1-2	TRBV10-3	NA	NA	CAISESARTSNYGYTF	TGTGCCATCAGTGAGTCCGCCAGGACCTCCAACTATGGCTACACCTTC
TRBJ1-4	TRBV10-3	NA	NA	CAISESAGGIREKLFF	TGTGCCATCAGTGAGTCCGCGGGAGGGATTCGTGAAAAACTGTTTTTT
TRBJ2-6	TRBV14	NA	few	CASSQDRAAGANVLTF	TGTGCCAGCAGCCAAGATAGGGCCGCCGGGGCCAACGTCCTGACTTTC
TRBJ2-3	TRBV23-1	NA	NA	CASSQSAQGVSTDTQYF	TGCGCCAGCAGTCAATCCGCCCAGGGCGTGAGCACAGATACGCAGTATTTT
TRBJ1-6	TRBV11-1	TRBD1	NA	CASSFRQGEGYNSPLHF	TGTGCCAGCAGCTTTCGACAGGGAGAGGGCTATAATTCACCCCTCCACTTT
TRBJ2-5	TRBV7-9	NA	few	CASSWNRETQYF	TGTGCCAGCAGCTGGAACAGGGAGACCCAGTACTTC
TRBJ1-5	TRBV29-1	NA	few	CSVAVGGDQPQHF	TGCAGCGTTGCCGTGGGGGGGGATCAGCCCCAGCATTTT
TRBJ1-4	TRBV30	NA	few	CAWKGYGFGEKLFF	TGTGCCTGGAAGGGGTACGGGTTTGGCGAAAAACTGTTTTTT
TRBJ1-5	TRBV7-3	NA	NA	CASSANLGLPQHF	TGTGCCAGCAGCGCCAACCTAGGTTTGCCCCAGCATTTT
TRBJ2-2	TRBV11-3	NA	NA	CASSPSGTGELFF	TGTGCCAGCAGCCCAAGCGGCACCGGGGAGCTGTTTTTT
TRBJ2-6	TRBV30	NA	NA	CAWSPGGAPGANVLTF	TGTGCCTGGAGTCCCGGGGGAGCCCCTGGGGCCAACGTCCTGACTTTC
TRBJ1-2	TRBV2	NA	NA	CASSEGMAYRRSYTF	TGTGCCAGCAGTGAAGGGATGGCTTATCGGAGGAGCTACACCTTC
TRBJ1-1	TRBV5-1	NA	NA	CASSPGGVNTEAFF	TGCGCCAGCAGCCCCGGGGGGGTGAACACTGAAGCTTTCTTT
TRBJ2-7	TRBV6-5	NA	NA	CASRRGGSGYEQYF	TGTGCCAGCAGAAGGGGGGGTTCGGGCTACGAGCAGTACTTC
TRBJ2-5	TRBV30	NA	NA	CAGGRRLGETQYF	TGTGCCGGCGGACGGAGGCTGGGGGAGACCCAGTACTTC